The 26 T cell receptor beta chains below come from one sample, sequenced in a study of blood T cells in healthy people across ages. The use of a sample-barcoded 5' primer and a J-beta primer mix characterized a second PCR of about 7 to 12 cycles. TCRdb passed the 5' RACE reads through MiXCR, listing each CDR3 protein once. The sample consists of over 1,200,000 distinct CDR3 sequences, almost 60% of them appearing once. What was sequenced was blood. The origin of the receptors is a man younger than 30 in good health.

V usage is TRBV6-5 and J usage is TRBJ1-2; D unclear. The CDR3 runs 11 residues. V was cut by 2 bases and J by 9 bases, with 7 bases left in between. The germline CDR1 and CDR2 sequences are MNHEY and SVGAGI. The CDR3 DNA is TGTGCCAGCAGTTACGGGAACCGCTACACCTTC. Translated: CASSYGNRYTF.

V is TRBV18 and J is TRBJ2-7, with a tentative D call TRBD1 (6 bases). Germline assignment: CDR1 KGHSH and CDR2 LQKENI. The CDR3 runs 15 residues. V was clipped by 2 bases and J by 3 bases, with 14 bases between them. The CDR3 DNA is TGTGCCAGCTCACCAGAGGCAGGGACAAGCTACGAGCAGTACTTC. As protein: CASSPEAGTSYEQYF.

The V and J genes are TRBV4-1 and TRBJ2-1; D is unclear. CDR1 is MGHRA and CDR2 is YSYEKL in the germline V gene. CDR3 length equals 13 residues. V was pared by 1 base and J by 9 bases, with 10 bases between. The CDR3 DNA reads TGCGCCAGCAGCCAAGGTCAGTACGTTGAGCAGTTCTTC. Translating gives CASSQGQYVEQFF.

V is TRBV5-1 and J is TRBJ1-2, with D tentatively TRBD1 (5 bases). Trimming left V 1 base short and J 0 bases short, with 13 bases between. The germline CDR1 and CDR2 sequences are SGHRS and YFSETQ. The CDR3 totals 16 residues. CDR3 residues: CASSLNMGPTNYGYTF. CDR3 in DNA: TGCGCCAGCAGCTTGAACATGGGACCAACTAACTATGGCTACACCTTC.

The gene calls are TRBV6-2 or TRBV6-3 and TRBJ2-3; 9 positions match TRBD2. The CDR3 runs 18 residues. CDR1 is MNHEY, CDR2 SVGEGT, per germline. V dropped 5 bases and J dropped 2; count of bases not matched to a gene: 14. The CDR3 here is CASSPPEGRGGNTDTQYF. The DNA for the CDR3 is TGTGCCAGCAGTCCCCCTGAGGGGCGGGGGGGCAACACAGATACGCAGTATTTT.

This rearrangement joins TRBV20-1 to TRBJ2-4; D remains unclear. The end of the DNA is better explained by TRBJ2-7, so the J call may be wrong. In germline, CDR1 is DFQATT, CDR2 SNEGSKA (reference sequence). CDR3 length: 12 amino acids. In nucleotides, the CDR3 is TGCAGTGCTCATAACGAGGTTGGCGAGCAGTACTTC. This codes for CSAHNEVGEQYF.

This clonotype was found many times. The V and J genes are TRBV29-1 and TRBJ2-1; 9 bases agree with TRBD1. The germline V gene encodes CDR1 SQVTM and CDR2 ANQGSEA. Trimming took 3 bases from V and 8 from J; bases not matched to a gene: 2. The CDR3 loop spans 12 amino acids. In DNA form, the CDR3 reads TGCAGCGTTGATGACAGGGGGGATGAGCAGTTCTTC. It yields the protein CSVDDRGDEQFF.

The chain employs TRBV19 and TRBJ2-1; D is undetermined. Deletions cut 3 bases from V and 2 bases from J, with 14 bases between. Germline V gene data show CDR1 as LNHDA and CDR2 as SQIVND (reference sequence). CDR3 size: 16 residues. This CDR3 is CASSIFANTAYNEQFF. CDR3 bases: TGTGCCAGTAGTATTTTTGCGAACACCGCCTACAATGAGCAGTTCTTC.

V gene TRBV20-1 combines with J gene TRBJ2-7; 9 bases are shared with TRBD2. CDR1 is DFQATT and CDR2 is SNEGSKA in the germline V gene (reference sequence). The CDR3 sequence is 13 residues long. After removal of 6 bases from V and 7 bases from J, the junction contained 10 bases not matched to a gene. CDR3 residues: CSAPSREGLEQYF. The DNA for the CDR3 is TGCAGTGCGCCCTCGCGGGAGGGGCTGGAGCAGTACTTC.

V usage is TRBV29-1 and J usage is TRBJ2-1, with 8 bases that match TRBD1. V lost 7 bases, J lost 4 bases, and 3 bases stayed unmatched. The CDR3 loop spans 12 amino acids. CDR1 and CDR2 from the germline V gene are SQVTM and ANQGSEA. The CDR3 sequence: CSGQGIYNEQFF. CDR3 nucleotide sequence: TGCAGCGGACAGGGGATTTACAATGAGCAGTTCTTC.

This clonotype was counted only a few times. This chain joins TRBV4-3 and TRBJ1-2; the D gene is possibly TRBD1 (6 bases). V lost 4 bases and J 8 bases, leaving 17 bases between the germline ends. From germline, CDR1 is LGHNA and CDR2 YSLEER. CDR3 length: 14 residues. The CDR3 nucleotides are TGCGCCAGCAGCCCGGCCGGGGGCCCTGAGGGCTACACCTTC. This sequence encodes CASSPAGGPEGYTF.

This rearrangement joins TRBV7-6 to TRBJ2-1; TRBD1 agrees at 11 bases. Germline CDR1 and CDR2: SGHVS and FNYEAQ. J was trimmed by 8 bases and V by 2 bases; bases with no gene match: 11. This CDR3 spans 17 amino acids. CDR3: CASSLFLGQGARDEQFF. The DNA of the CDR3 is TGTGCCAGCAGCTTATTTTTAGGACAGGGGGCGCGGGATGAGCAGTTCTTC. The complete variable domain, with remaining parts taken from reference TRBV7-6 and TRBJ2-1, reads GAGVSQSPRYKVTKRGQDVALRCDPISGHVSLYWYRQALGQGPEFLTYFNYEAQQDKSGLPNDRFSAERPEGSISTLTIQRTEQRDSAMYRCASSLFLGQGARDEQFFGPGTRLTVL.

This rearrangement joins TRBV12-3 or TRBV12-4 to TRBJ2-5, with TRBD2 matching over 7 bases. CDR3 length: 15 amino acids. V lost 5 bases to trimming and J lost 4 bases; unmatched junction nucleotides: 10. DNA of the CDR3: TGTGCCAGCAGTCCTACCGGGACTATTAGAGAGACCCAGTACTTC. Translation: CASSPTGTIRETQYF.

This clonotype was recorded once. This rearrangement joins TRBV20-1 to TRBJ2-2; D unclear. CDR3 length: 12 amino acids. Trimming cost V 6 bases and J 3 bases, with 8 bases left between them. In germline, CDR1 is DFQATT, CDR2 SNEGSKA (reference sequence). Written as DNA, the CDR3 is TGCAGTGCCCTTCAGGACACCGGGGAGCTGTTTTTT. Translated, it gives CSALQDTGELFF.

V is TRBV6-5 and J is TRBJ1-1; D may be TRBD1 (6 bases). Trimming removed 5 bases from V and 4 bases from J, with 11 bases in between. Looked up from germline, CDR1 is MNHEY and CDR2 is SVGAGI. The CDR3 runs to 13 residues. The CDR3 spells CASSRGQTTEAFF. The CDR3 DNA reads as TGTGCCAGCAGTCGTGGACAGACCACTGAAGCTTTCTTT.

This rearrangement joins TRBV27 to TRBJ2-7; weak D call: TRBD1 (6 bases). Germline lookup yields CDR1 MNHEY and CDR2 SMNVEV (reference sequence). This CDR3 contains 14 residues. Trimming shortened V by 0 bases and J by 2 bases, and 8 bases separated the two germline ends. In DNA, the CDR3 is TGTGCCAGCAGTTTATCGTACAGGGCCTACGAGCAGTACTTC. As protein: CASSLSYRAYEQYF.

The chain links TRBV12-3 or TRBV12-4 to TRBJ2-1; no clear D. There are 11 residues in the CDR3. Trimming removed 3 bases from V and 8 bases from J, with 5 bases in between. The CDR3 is CASSLFDEQFF. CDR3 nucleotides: TGTGCCAGCAGTTTGTTCGATGAGCAGTTCTTC.

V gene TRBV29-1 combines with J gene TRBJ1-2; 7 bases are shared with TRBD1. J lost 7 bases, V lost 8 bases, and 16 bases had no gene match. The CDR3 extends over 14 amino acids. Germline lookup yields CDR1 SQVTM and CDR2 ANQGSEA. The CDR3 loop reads CSSLERGRRGGYTF. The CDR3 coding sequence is TGCAGCTCGTTGGAGAGGGGGCGCCGAGGTGGCTACACCTTC.

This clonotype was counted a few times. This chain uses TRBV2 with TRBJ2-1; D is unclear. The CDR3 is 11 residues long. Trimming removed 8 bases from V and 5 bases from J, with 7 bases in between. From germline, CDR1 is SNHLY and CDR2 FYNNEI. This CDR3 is CASQSHNEQFF. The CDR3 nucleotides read TGTGCCAGCCAAAGCCACAATGAGCAGTTCTTC.

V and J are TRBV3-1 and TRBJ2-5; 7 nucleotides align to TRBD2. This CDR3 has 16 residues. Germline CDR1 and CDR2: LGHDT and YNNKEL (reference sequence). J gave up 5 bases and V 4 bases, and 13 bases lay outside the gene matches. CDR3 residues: CASSRSGRGVVETQYF. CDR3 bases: TGTGCCAGCAGCCGTTCAGGACGGGGGGTCGTCGAGACCCAGTACTTC.

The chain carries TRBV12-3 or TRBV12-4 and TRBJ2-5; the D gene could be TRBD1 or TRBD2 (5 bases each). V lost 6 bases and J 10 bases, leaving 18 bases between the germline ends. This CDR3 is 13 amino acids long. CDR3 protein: CASSLGTAKGQYF. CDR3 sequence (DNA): TGTGCCAGCAGCCTAGGGACCGCCAAGGGCCAGTACTTC.

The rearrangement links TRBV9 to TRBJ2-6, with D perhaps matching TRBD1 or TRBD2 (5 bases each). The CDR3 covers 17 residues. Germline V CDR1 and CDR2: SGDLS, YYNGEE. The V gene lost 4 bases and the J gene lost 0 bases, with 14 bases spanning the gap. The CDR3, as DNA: TGTGCCAGCAGCTTTTCAAGGGACCTCTCTGGGGCCAACGTCCTGACTTTC. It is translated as CASSFSRDLSGANVLTF.

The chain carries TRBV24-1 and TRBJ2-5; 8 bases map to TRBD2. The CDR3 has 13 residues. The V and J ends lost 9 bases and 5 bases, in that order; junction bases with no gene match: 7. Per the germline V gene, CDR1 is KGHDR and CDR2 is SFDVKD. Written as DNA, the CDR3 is TGTGCCACCGCTAAGACTAGCGAGGAGACCCAGTACTTC. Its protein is CATAKTSEETQYF.

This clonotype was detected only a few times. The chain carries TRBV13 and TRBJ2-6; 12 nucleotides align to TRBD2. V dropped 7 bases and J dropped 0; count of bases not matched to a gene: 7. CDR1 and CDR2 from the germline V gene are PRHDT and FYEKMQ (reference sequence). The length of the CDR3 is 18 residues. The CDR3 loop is CASTRGLAGYSGANVLTF. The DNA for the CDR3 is TGTGCCAGCACAAGGGGACTAGCGGGCTACTCTGGGGCCAACGTCCTGACTTTC.

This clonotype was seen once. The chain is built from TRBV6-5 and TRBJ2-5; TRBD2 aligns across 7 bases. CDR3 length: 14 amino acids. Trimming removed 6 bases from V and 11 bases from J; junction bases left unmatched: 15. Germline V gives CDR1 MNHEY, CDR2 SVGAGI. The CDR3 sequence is CASRFRRDYNEQYF. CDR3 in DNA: TGTGCCAGCAGATTCCGCAGGGACTACAATGAGCAGTACTTC.

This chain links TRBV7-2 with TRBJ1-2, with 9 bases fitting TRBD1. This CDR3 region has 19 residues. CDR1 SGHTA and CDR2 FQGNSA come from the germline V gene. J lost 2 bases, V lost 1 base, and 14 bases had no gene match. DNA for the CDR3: TGTGCCAGCAGCTTAGTGTCCCGGGACAGGGATCGGTCCAACTATGGCTACACCTTC. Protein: CASSLVSRDRDRSNYGYTF.